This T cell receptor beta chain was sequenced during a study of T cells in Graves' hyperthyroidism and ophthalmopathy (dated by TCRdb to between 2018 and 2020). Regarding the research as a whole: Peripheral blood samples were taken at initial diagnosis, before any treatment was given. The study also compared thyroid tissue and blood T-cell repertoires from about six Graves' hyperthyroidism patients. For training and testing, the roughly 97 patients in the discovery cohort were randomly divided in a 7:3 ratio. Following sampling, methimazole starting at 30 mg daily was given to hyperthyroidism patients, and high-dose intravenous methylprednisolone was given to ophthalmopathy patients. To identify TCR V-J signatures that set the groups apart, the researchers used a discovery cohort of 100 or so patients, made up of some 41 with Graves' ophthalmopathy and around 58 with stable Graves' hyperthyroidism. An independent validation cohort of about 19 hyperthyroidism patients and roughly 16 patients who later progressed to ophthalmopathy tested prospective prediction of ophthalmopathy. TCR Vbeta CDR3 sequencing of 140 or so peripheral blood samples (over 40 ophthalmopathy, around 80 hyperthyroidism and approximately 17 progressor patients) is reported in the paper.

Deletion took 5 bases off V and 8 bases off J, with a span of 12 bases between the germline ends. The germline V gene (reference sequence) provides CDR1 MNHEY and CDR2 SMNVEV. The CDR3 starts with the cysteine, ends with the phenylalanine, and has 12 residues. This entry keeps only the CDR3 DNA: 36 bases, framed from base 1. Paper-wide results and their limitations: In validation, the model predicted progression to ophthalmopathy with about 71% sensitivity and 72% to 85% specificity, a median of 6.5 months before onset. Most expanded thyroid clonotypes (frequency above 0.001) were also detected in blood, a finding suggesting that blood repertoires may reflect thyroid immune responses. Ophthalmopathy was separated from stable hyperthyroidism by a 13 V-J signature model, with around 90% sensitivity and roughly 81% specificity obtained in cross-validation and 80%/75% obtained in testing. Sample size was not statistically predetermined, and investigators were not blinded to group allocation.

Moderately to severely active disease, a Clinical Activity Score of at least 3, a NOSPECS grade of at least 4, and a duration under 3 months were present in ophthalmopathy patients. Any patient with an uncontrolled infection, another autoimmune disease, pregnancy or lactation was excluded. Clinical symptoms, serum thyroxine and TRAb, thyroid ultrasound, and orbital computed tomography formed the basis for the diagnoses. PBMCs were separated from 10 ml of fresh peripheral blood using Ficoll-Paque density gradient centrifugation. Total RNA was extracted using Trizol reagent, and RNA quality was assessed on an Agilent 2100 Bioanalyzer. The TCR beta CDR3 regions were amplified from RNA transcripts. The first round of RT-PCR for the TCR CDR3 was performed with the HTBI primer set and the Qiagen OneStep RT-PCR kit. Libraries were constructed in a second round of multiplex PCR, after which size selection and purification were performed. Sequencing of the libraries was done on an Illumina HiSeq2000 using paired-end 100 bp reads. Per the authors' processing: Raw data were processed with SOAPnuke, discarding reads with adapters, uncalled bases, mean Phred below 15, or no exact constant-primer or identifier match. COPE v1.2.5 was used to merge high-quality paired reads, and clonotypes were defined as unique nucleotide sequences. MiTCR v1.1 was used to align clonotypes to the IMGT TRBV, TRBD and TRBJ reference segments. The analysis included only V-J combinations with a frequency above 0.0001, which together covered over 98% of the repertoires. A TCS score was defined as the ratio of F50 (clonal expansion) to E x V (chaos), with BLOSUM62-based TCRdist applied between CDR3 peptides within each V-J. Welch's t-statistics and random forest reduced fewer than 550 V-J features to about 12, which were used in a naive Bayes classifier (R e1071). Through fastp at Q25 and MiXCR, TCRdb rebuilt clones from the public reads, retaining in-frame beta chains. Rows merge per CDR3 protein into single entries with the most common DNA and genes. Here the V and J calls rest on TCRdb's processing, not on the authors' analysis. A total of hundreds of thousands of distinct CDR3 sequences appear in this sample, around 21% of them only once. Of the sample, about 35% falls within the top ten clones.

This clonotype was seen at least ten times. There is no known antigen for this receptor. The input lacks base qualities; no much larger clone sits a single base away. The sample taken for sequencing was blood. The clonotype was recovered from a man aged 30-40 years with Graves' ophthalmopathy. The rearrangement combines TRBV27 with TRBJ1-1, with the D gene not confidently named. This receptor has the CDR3 CASSTIDSEAFF. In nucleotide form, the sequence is TGTGCCAGCAGTACCATTGATTCCGAAGCTTTCTTT.